The T cell receptor beta chain described here comes from a study of beta chain features in type 1 diabetes. About this clone: Its antigen is as yet unknown.

General study findings and limits: Moderate but significant shortening of TCRB CDR3s was recorded in all four CD4+ subsets from Type 1 diabetes patients.

Reverse transcription of all isolated RNA meant that expressed TCRB transcripts were sequenced. The protocol was immunoSEQ multiplex PCR, while the TCRdb copy is restricted to in-frame clones and leaves out a portion. The sample lists approximately 160,000 clones; about 7.3% were seen once. V lost 3 bases and J lost 4, with 12 bases in between. CDR1 and CDR2 from the germline V gene are SQVTM and ANQGSEA. The CDR3 consists of 13 residues. Via the markers CD45RO/CCR7/CD25/CD127/CD95/CD27, stem cell-like memory, regulatory, central memory and naive CD4+ cells were sorted. Sequencing was carried out using central memory CD4+ T cells from blood. The TCR originated in a young man in good health. The chain has TRBV29-1 and TRBJ2-5; D is unresolved. The CDR3 bases are TGCAGCGTTGAGTCTCAACCGGGAGAGACCCAGTACTTC. Amino acids: CSVESQPGETQYF.